What follows is one T cell receptor (beta chain) and its context. This sample is drawn from a study of blood T cell repertoires in COVID-19. Overall study: Samples taken during acute and convalescent COVID-19 were collected in the United States, Italy and Spain. T cells, B-cell-depleted T cells, or PBMCs provided the cDNA or gDNA that served as material.

In the authors' workflow: Amplification of reference gene primers provided the estimated nucleated cell counts. Some clones are missing from TCRdb's copy, which holds only in-frame ones; the method was immunoSEQ multiplex PCR. Clone size and V and J calls were adopted from that table, with D and trimming inferred from the DNA. This sample has 55,000 to 85,000 clones, with over 75% found just once. This CDR3 region has 17 residues. Germline-derived CDR1 and CDR2 are GTSNPN and SVGIG (reference sequence). The V end lost 0 bases, the J end lost 2 bases, and 17 bases lay between the germline ends. The specimen sequenced was peripheral blood. V and J are TRBV30 and TRBJ1-5, with D possibly being TRBD1 (5 bases). This receptor was identified in a woman aged 18-35 years with acute or convalescent COVID-19. In nucleotides, the CDR3 is TGTGCCTGGAGTGTACGCTCAGGTCGGGGGGGCAATCAGCCCCAGCATTTT. Translation: CAWSVRSGRGGNQPQHF.